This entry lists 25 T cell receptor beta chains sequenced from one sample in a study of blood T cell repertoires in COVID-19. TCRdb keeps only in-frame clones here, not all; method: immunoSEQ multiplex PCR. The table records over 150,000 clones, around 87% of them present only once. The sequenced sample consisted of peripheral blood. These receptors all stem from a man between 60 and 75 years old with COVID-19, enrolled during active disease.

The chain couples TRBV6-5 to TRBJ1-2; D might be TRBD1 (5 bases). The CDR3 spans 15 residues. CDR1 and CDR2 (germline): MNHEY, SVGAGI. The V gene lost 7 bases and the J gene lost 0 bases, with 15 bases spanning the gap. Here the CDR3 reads CASKLRQTSNYGYTF. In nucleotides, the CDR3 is TGTGCCAGCAAACTAAGACAGACGTCTAACTATGGCTACACCTTC.

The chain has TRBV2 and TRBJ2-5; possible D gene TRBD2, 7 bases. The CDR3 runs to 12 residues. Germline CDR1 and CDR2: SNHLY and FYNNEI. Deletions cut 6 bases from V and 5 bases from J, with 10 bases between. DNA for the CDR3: TGTGCCAGCAGGGGGGGGCGTGAGACCCAGTACTTC. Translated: CASRGGRETQYF.

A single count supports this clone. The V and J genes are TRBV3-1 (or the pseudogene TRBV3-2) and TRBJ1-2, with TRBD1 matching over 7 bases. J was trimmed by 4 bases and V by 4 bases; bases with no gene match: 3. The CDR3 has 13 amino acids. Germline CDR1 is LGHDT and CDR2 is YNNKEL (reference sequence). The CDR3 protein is CASSPEGAYGYTF. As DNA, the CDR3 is TGTGCCAGCAGCCCCGAGGGGGCCTATGGCTACACCTTC.

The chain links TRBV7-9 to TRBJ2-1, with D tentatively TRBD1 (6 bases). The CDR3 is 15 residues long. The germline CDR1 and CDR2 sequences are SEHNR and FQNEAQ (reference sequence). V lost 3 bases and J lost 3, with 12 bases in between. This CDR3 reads CASSLRGIGYNEQFF. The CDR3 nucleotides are TGTGCCAGCAGCTTGAGGGGGATTGGCTACAATGAGCAGTTCTTC.

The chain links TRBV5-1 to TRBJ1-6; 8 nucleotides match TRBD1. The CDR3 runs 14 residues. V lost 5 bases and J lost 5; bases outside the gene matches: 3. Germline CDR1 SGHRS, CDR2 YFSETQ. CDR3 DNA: TGCGCCAGCAGATCGGGACAGGATAATTCACCCCTCCACTTT. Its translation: CASRSGQDNSPLHF.

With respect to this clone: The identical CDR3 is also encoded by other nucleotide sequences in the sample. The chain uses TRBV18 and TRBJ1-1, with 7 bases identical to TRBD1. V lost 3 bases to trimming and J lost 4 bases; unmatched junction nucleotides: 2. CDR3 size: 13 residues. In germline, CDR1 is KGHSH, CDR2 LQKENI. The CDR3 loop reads CASSPTGSTEAFF. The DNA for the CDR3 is TGTGCCAGCTCACCGACAGGGTCCACTGAAGCTTTCTTT.

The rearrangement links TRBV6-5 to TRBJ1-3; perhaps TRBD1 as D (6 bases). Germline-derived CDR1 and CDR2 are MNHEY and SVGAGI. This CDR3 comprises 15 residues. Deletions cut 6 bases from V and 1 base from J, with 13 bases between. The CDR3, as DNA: TGTGCCAGCAGAGGACAGCTTTCTTCTGGAAACACCATATATTTT. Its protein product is CASRGQLSSGNTIYF.

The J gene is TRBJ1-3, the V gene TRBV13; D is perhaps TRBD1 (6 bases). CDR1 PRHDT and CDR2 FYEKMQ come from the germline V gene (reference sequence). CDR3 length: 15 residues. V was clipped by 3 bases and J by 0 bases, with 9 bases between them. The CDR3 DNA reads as TGTGCCAGCAGCTTGGACAGAGTCTCTGGAAACACCATATATTTT. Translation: CASSLDRVSGNTIYF.

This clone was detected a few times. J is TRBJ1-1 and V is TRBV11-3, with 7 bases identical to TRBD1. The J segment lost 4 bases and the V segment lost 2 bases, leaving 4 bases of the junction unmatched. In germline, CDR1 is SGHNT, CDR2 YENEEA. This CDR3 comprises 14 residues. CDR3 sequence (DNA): TGTGCCAGCAGCTTATTAGGGGGCGGCACTGAAGCTTTCTTT. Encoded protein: CASSLLGGGTEAFF.

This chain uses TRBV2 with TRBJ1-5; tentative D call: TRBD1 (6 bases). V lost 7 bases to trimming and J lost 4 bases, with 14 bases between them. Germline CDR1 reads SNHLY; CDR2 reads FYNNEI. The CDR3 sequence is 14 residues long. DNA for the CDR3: TGTGCCAGCACCTGGGATCAGGGGAATCAGCCCCAGCATTTT. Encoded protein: CASTWDQGNQPQHF.

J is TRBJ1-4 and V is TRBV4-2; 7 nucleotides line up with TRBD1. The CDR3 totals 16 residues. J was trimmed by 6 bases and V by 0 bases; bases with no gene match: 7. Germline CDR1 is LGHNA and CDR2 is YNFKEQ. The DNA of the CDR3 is TGTGCCAGCAGCCAAGATGCGGGACAGAACCATGAAAAACTGTTTTTT. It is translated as CASSQDAGQNHEKLFF.

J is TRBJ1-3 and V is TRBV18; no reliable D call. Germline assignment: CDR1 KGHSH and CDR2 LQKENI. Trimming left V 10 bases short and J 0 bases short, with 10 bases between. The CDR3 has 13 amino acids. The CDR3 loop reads CATRTDSGNTIYF. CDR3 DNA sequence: TGTGCCACCCGAACTGACTCTGGAAACACCATATATTTT.

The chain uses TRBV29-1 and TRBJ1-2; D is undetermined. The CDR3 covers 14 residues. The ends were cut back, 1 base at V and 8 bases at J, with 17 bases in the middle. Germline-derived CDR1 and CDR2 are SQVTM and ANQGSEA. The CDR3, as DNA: TGCAGCGTTGAAGGCAACCCTACCAATTCGGGCTACACCTTC. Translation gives CSVEGNPTNSGYTF. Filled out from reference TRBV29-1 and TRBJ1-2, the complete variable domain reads SAVISQKPSRDICQRGTSLTIQCQVDSQVTMMFWYRQQPGQSLTLIATANQGSEATYESGFVIDKFPISRPNLTFSTLTVSNMSPEDSSIYLCSVEGNPTNSGYTFGSGTRLTVV.

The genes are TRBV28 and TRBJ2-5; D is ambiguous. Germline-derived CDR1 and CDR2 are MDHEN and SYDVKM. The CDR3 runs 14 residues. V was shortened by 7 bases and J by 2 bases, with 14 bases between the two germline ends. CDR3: CASKFINTQETQYF. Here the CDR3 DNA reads TGTGCCAGCAAGTTTATCAATACACAAGAGACCCAGTACTTC.

The CDR3: CATSYGTSGANEQFF. In nucleotides, the CDR3 is TGTGCCACCAGCTACGGGACTAGCGGGGCCAATGAGCAGTTCTTC. The chain joins TRBV24-1 to TRBJ2-1, with TRBD2 identical over 13 bases. Germline values: CDR1 KGHDR, CDR2 SFDVKD. This CDR3 spans 15 amino acids. V lost 7 bases to trimming and J lost 6 bases; unmatched junction nucleotides: 5.

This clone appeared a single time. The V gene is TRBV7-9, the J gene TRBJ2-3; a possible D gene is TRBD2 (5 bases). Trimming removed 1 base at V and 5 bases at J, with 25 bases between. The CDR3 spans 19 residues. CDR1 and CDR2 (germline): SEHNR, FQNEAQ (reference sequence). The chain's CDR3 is CASSLGGKRILGRGDTQYF. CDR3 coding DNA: TGTGCCAGCAGCTTAGGAGGAAAGCGGATCTTGGGAAGAGGAGATACGCAGTATTTT.

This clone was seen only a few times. CDR3 amino acids: CASSISPAYEQYF. Here the CDR3 DNA reads TGTGCCAGTAGTATTTCTCCTGCCTACGAGCAGTACTTC. The chain employs TRBV19 and TRBJ2-7; D gene ambiguous. The CDR3 contains 13 residues. Germline CDR1 is LNHDA and CDR2 is SQIVND (reference sequence). The germline V and J ends were trimmed by 3 bases and 2 bases, with 8 bases remaining between them.

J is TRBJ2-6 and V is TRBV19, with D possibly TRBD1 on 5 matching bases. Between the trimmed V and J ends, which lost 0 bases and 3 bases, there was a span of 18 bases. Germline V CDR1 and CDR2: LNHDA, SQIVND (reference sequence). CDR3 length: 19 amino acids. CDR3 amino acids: CASSIDLWGNLDGANVLTF. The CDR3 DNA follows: TGTGCCAGTAGTATAGATCTTTGGGGCAACCTTGATGGGGCCAACGTCCTGACTTTC.

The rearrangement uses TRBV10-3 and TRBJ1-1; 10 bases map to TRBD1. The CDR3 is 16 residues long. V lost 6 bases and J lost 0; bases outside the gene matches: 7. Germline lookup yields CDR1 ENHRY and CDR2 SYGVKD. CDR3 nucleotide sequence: TGTGCCATCAGGCGGGACAGGGGTTCTCTGAACACTGAAGCTTTCTTT. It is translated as CAIRRDRGSLNTEAFF.

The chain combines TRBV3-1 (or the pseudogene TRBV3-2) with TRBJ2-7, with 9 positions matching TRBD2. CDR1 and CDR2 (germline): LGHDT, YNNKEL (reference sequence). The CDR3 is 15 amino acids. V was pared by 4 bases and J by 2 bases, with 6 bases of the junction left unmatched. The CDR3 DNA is TGTGCCAGCAGCCGAGGAAGCGGGGGGACCTACGAGCAGTACTTC. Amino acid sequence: CASSRGSGGTYEQYF.

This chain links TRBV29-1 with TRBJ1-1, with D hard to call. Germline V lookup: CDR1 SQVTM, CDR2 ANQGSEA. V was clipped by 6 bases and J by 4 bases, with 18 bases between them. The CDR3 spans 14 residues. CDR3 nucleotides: TGCAGCGTGACCGCGGGCGGGTTTATCACTGAAGCTTTCTTT. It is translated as CSVTAGGFITEAFF.

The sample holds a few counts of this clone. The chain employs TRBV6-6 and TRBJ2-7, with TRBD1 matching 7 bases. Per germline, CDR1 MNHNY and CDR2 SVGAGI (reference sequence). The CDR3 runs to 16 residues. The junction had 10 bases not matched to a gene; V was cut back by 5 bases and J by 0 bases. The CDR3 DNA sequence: TGTGCCAGCAGTCCAGTTCCGGGACAGAGCTCCTACGAGCAGTACTTC. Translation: CASSPVPGQSSYEQYF.

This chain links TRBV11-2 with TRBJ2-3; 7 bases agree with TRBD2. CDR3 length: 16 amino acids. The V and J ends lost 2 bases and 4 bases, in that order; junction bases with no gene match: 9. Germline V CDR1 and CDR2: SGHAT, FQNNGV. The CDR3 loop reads CASSLQTSKVADTQYF. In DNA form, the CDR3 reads TGTGCCAGCAGCTTACAGACTAGCAAGGTGGCAGATACGCAGTATTTT.

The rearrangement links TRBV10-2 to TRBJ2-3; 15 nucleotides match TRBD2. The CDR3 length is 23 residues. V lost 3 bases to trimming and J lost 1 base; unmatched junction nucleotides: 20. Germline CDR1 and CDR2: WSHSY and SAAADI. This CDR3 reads CASSDRGLAGGPTYPLRTDTQYF. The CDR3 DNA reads TGCGCCAGCAGTGATCGGGGACTAGCGGGGGGCCCCACCTACCCCTTACGCACAGATACGCAGTATTTT.

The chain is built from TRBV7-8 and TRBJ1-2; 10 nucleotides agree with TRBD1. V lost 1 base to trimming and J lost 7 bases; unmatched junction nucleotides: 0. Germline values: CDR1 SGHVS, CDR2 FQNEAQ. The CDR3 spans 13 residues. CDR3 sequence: CASSLGQGAGYTF. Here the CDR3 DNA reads TGTGCCAGCAGCTTAGGACAGGGGGCTGGCTACACCTTC.